This passage covers 16 T cell receptor beta chains from one sample sequenced in a study of CD8 T cells in Susac syndrome (dated 2019 in TCRdb). The protocol used for the library was the immunoSEQ multiplex PCR assay. RNA was extracted with the RNeasy kit and 0.5 to 1 ug was reverse transcribed using random hexamers. TCRdb passed the public sequencing reads through fastp at Q25 and MiXCR, retaining productive beta sequences. Rows merge per CDR3 protein into single entries with the most common DNA and genes. Present in this sample are under 200,000 distinct CDR3 sequences, 95% of which were seen just once. Approximately 0.089% of the sample goes to the ten largest clones. The sequencing input was CD4+ T cells from PBMCs. The receptors derive from a human donor with Susac syndrome.

The chain carries TRBV5-1 and TRBJ2-2, with D perhaps TRBD2 (5 bases). The germline V gene encodes CDR1 SGHRS and CDR2 YFSETQ. Trimming removed 0 bases at V and 2 bases at J, with 11 bases between. This CDR3 is built from 16 residues. CDR3 region: CASSLVPADNTGELFF. CDR3 in DNA: TGCGCCAGCAGCTTGGTCCCAGCGGACAACACCGGGGAGCTGTTTTTT.

The rearrangement uses TRBV20-1 and TRBJ1-6; the D is unclear. Germline V gives CDR1 DFQATT, CDR2 SNEGSKA (reference sequence). This CDR3 region has 14 residues. V was trimmed by 3 bases and J by 8 bases, leaving 14 bases between them. The CDR3 DNA reads TGCAGTGCTAGGAAAGGCGGCTGGGATTCACCCCTCCACTTT. Protein product: CSARKGGWDSPLHF.

This clonotype turned up a few times. The chain carries TRBV6-6 and TRBJ2-6, with D perhaps matching TRBD1 (6 bases). V lost 3 bases and J 4 bases, leaving 10 bases between the germline ends. CDR1 is MNHNY, CDR2 SVGAGI, per germline (reference sequence). There are 15 residues in the CDR3. CDR3 DNA: TGTGCCAGCAGTTATTCAGGGACAGGGGCCAACGTCCTGACTTTC. Its translation: CASSYSGTGANVLTF.

The chain couples TRBV30 to TRBJ1-6; D is undetermined. Trimming cost V 8 bases and J 9 bases, with 14 bases left between them. Germline CDR1 reads GTSNPN; CDR2 reads SVGIG (reference sequence). The CDR3 covers 12 residues. In DNA, the CDR3 is TGTGCCACCGGACTGCCCCCTTCACCCCTCCACTTT. Amino acid sequence: CATGLPPSPLHF.

This chain connects TRBV5-1 to TRBJ2-7; D not resolved. There are 15 residues in the CDR3. Germline loops: CDR1 SGHRS, CDR2 YFSETQ. The V end was cut by 4 bases, the J end by 0 bases, with 14 bases between. The CDR3, as DNA: TGCGCCAGCAGCCCTCTTCCCCAAAGCTCCTACGAGCAGTACTTC. Amino acid sequence: CASSPLPQSSYEQYF.

This chain uses TRBV20-1 with TRBJ1-5; 9 bases fit TRBD1. CDR1 is DFQATT, CDR2 SNEGSKA, per germline (reference sequence). This CDR3 has 14 residues. The junction had 5 bases not matched to a gene; V was cut back by 6 bases and J by 2 bases. In nucleotides, the CDR3 is TGCAGTGCCAGGGACAGGGATGGCAATCAGCCCCAGCATTTT. Amino acid sequence: CSARDRDGNQPQHF.

The V and J genes are TRBV5-1 and TRBJ1-6, with D unresolved. The CDR3 loop spans 16 amino acids. Germline V gene lookup returns CDR1 SGHRS and CDR2 YFSETQ. The V end was cut by 0 bases, the J end by 0 bases, with 7 bases between. CDR3 DNA sequence: TGCGCCAGCAGCTTGGCCGGCGGCTCCTATAATTCACCCCTCCACTTT. Translation: CASSLAGGSYNSPLHF.

The gene calls are TRBV20-1 and TRBJ2-1, with 16 bases identical to TRBD2. This CDR3 has 15 residues. The germline CDR1 and CDR2 sequences are DFQATT and SNEGSKA (reference sequence). With 5 bases clipped from V and 6 bases from J, the junction kept 4 bases outside the gene matches. The CDR3, as DNA: TGCAGTGCTTCGGGACTAGCGGGGGGGCGCAATGAGCAGTTCTTC. Translation: CSASGLAGGRNEQFF.

The CDR3 loop is CSAIPQGADSPLHF. The CDR3, as DNA: TGCAGTGCCATACCACAGGGGGCTGATTCACCCCTCCACTTT. The chain employs TRBV20-1 and TRBJ1-6; 9 bases are a match to TRBD1. Losses at the gene ends were 6 bases for V and 8 bases for J; bases not matched to a gene: 8. This CDR3 region has 14 residues. Germline lookup yields CDR1 DFQATT and CDR2 SNEGSKA (reference sequence).

The genes are TRBV7-9 and TRBJ1-5; D not certain. Deletions cut 0 bases from V and 2 bases from J, with 5 bases between. The germline CDR1 and CDR2 sequences are SEHNR and FQNEAQ (reference sequence). The CDR3 spans 14 residues. CDR3 residues: CASSLAAGNQPQHF. The CDR3 DNA reads as TGTGCCAGCAGCTTAGCGGCAGGCAATCAGCCCCAGCATTTT. The full variable domain, in which reference TRBV7-9 and TRBJ1-5 provide the parts outside the CDR3, is DTGVSQNPRHKITKRGQNVTFRCDPISEHNRLYWYRQTLGQGPEFLTYFQNEAQLEKSRLLSDRFSAERPKGSFSTLEIQRTEQGDSAMYLCASSLAAGNQPQHFGDGTRLSIL.

The V call is TRBV30, the J call TRBJ2-2, with a possible D match to TRBD2 (5 bases). V lost 3 bases and J lost 1, with 6 bases in between. The germline V gene has CDR1 GTSNPN and CDR2 SVGIG (reference sequence). This CDR3 is 13 amino acids long. The CDR3 nucleotides are TGTGCCTGGAGCGGACTGAACACCGGGGAGCTGTTTTTT. Translation gives CAWSGLNTGELFF.

The chain has TRBV7-2 and TRBJ2-3, with D tentatively TRBD2 (5 bases). CDR3 size: 13 residues. Germline CDR1 and CDR2: SGHTA and FQGNSA. The germline V and J ends were trimmed by 8 bases and 11 bases, with 20 bases remaining between them. The CDR3 region has the DNA TGTGCCAGCCTACCTACCCTGACGGGAAAGCAGTATTTT. Translated: CASLPTLTGKQYF.

The CDR3 DNA is TGTGCCAGCAGCACCCTGGGGGGCACCGGGGAGCTGTTTTTT. Translation: CASSTLGGTGELFF. J is TRBJ2-2 and V is TRBV7-8; the D gene is possibly TRBD2 (6 bases). This CDR3 contains 14 residues. The germline V gene has CDR1 SGHVS and CDR2 FQNEAQ. Trimming removed 5 bases at V and 4 bases at J, with 11 bases between. The full variable domain, completed using reference TRBV7-8 and TRBJ2-2, is GAGVSQSPRYKVAKRGQDVALRCDPISGHVSLFWYQQALGQGPEFLTYFQNEAQLDKSGLPSDRFFAERPEGSVSTLKIQRTQQEDSAVYLCASSTLGGTGELFFGEGSRLTVL.

The chain is built from TRBV7-6 and TRBJ2-5; 9 nucleotides align to TRBD2. The CDR3 extends over 15 amino acids. V trimming: 1 base; J trimming: 5 bases; junction bases outside the gene matches: 5. Germline V gene sequence: CDR1 SGHVS, CDR2 FNYEAQ. Written as DNA, the CDR3 is TGTGCCAGCAGCTTAGATGCGGGGGGGCGGGAGACCCAGTACTTC. This codes for CASSLDAGGRETQYF.

The chain couples TRBV10-3 to TRBJ1-1; the match to TRBD1 covers 7 bases. The CDR3 totals 12 residues. Germline V gene sequence: CDR1 ENHRY, CDR2 SYGVKD. With 2 bases clipped from V and 6 bases from J, the junction kept 0 bases outside the gene matches. The CDR3 DNA is TGTGCCATCAGTGAGGGGACAGCTGAAGCTTTCTTT. Translation: CAISEGTAEAFF.

The chain joins TRBV5-1 to TRBJ2-1; weak D call: TRBD2 (6 bases). V was trimmed by 4 bases and J by 3 bases, leaving 20 bases between them. Looked up from germline, CDR1 is SGHRS and CDR2 is YFSETQ. The CDR3 extends over 17 amino acids. This CDR3 is CASSLEGMGRNYNEQFF. The CDR3 region has the DNA TGCGCCAGCAGCCTGGAGGGTATGGGGCGGAACTACAATGAGCAGTTCTTC.